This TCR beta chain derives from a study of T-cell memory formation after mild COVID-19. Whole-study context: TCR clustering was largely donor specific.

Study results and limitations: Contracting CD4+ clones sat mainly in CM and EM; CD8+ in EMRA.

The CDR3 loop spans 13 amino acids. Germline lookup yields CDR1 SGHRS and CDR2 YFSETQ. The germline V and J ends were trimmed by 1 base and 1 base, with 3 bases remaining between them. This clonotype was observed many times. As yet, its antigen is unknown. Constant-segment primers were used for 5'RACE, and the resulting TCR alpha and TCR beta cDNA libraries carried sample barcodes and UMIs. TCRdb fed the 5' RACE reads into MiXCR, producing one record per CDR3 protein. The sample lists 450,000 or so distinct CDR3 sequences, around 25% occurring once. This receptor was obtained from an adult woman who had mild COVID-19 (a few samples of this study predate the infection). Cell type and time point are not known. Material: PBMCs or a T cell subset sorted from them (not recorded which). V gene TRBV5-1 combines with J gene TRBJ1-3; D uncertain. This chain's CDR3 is CASSLWSGNTIYF. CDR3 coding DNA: TGCGCCAGCAGCTTGTGGTCTGGAAACACCATATATTTT.